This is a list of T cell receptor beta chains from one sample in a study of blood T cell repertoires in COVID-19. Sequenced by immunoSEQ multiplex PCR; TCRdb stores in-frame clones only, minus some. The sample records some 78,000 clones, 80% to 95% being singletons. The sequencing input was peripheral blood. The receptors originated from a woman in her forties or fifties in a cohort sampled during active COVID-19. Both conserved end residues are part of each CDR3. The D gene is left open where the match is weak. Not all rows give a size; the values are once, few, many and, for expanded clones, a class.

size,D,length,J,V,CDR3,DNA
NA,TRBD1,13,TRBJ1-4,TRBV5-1,CASGQGSNEKLFF,TGCGCCAGCGGACAGGGGAGTAATGAAAAACTGTTTTTT
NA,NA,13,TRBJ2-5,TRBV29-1,CSARRAGKETQYF,TGCAGCGCCCGTCGGGCAGGGAAAGAGACCCAGTACTTC
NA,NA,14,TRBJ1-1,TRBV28,CASKLQGWNTEAFF,TGTGCCAGCAAGTTACAGGGCTGGAACACTGAAGCTTTCTTT
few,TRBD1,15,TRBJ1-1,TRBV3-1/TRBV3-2,CASSQVSGRQGKAFF,TGTGCCAGCAGCCAAGTGTCGGGACGACAGGGCAAAGCTTTCTTT
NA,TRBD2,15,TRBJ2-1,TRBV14,CASSQDLSGGGEQFF,TGTGCCAGCAGCCAAGATCTTTCGGGAGGGGGGGAGCAGTTCTTC
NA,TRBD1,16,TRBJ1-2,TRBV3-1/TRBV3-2,CASSHTPTGYGYGYTF,TGTGCCAGCAGCCATACACCGACAGGGTACGGCTATGGCTACACCTTC
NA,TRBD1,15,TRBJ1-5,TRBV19,CASLPGTGGNQPQHF,TGTGCCAGCTTACCGGGGACAGGGGGCAATCAGCCCCAGCATTTT
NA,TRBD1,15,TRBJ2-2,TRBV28,CASSSPGQGKRELFF,TGTGCCAGCAGTTCGCCCGGACAGGGGAAAAGGGAGCTGTTTTTT
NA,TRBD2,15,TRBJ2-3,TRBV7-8,CASSFPGGPGDTQYF,TGTGCCAGCAGCTTCCCGGGGGGGCCTGGTGATACGCAGTATTTT
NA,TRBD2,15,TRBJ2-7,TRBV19,CATTFYRDGRDEQYF,TGTGCCACAACATTTTACCGGGACGGGAGGGACGAGCAGTACTTC
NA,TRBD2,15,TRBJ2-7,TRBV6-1,CASSEGLAISYEQYF,TGTGCCAGCAGTGAAGGACTAGCGATCTCCTACGAGCAGTACTTC
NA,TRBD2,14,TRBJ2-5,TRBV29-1,CSVELGGNQETQYF,TGCAGCGTTGAGCTCGGGGGGAACCAAGAGACCCAGTACTTC
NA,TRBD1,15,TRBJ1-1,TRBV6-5,CASSYSYRGGTEAFF,TGTGCCAGCAGTTACTCTTACAGGGGGGGAACTGAAGCTTTCTTT
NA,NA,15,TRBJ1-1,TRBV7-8,CASSLAEGWGTEAFF,TGTGCCAGCAGCTTAGCGGAGGGATGGGGCACTGAAGCTTTCTTT
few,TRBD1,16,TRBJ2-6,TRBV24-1,CATSDPGQTGANVLTF,TGTGCCACCAGTGATCCGGGACAGACTGGGGCCAACGTCCTGACTTTC
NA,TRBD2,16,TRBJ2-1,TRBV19,CASSMGGRGSYNEQFF,TGTGCCAGTAGTATGGGGGGGAGGGGCTCCTACAATGAGCAGTTCTTC
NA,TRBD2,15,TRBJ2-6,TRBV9,CASSAAGSGANVLTF,TGTGCCAGCAGCGCAGCGGGGTCTGGGGCCAACGTCCTGACTTTC
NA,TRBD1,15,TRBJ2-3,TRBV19,CASSTRGQFTDTQYF,TGTGCCAGTAGTACTCGGGGACAGTTCACAGATACGCAGTATTTT
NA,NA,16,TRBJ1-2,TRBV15,CATSRGGTRINYGYTF,TGTGCCACCAGCCGGGGCGGGACTCGGATTAACTATGGCTACACCTTC
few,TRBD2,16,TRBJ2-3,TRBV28,CASSYLSGRGSDTQYF,TGTGCCAGCAGCTACCTAAGCGGGAGAGGTTCAGATACGCAGTATTTT
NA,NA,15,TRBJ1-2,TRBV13,CASRPTGTTNYGYTF,TGTGCCAGCAGGCCTACCGGGACAACAAACTATGGCTACACCTTC
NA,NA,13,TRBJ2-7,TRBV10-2,CASGPSDTYEQYF,TGCGCCAGCGGTCCTAGCGATACGTACGAGCAGTACTTC
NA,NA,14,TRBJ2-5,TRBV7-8,CASSLTGGGETQYF,TGTGCCAGCAGCTTAACGGGGGGCGGAGAGACCCAGTACTTC
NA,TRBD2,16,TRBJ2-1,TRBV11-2,CASSFTASGNYNEQFF,TGTGCCAGCAGCTTTACGGCGAGCGGGAACTACAATGAGCAGTTCTTC
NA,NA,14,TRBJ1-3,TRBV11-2,CASSSRVRLNTIYF,TGTGCCAGCAGCTCCCGGGTAAGGCTAAACACCATATATTTT
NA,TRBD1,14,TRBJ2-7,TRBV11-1,CASSLPGQGSEQYF,TGTGCCAGCAGTCTTCCGGGACAGGGTAGCGAGCAGTACTTC
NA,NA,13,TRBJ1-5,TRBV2,CASRPGQNQPQHF,TGTGCCAGCAGACCGGGACAAAATCAGCCCCAGCATTTT
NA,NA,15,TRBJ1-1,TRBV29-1,CSVEDPRGGLSEAFF,TGCAGCGTTGAAGATCCTCGGGGTGGTCTGTCTGAAGCTTTCTTT
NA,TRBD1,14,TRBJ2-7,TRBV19,CASRVNQGAYEQYF,TGTGCCAGTAGGGTAAACCAGGGGGCCTACGAGCAGTACTTC
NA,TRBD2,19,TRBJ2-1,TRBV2,CASSVRGASGIQFYNEQFF,TGTGCCAGCAGTGTAAGGGGAGCTAGCGGGATTCAATTTTACAATGAGCAGTTCTTC
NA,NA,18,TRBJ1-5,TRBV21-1,CASSSRARGGYSNQPQHF,TGTGCCAGCAGCTCCCGGGCTCGGGGGGGCTATAGCAATCAGCCCCAGCATTTT
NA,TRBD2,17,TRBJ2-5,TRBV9,CASSVQGTSGRGETQYF,TGTGCCAGCAGCGTTCAAGGGACTAGCGGGAGAGGAGAGACCCAGTACTTC
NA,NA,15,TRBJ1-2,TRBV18,CASSPPRTDTYGYTF,TGTGCCAGCTCACCTCCGAGGACAGACACTTATGGCTACACCTTC
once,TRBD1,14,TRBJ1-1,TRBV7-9,CASSLAGTGIEAFF,TGTGCCAGCAGCTTAGCCGGGACAGGGATTGAAGCTTTCTTT
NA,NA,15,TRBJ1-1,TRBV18,CASSPPPAGNTEAFF,TGTGCCAGCTCACCACCCCCAGCGGGGAACACTGAAGCTTTCTTT
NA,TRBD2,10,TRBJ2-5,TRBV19,CASGRETQYF,TGTGCCAGCGGGAGGGAGACCCAGTACTTC